Included here is one TCR beta chain sequence, with context. Its antigen is unknown. This entry comes from a study of tumor-infiltrating lymphocytes in primary liver carcinoma. At the level of the study: The neoplasms were of stage T1-T3 N0M0, with dimensions of about 4.2 to 10 cm across.

General study points: Compared with blood, tumor repertoires held significantly more in their top 250 clones. Samples were bulk unsorted, so CD4+ and CD8+ repertoires were not compared.

A constant-region primer primed TCR beta cDNA synthesis from about 530 ng of total RNA. For TCR beta, libraries were produced by three nested multiplex PCR rounds using slightly modified ARM-PCR. Each of the first two PCR rounds ran approximately 10 cycles with TRBV1-TRBV30 forward and C-beta reverse primers. TCRdb re-derived calls from the multiplex PCR reads in MiXCR, one entry per CDR3 protein. The sample holds 180,000 or so distinct CDR3 sequences, about 55% seen once. CDR1 is SQVTM and CDR2 is ANQGSEA in the germline V gene. The CDR3 has 15 residues. After removal of 5 bases from V and 1 base from J, the junction contained 3 bases not matched to a gene. Unsorted whole blood yielded the blood RNA, and germline DNA was also extracted.

This sequence was found in a man in his forties with primary liver carcinoma and hepatitis B virus infection. This chain uses TRBV29-1 with TRBJ2-2; 11 nucleotides align to TRBD2. The sequenced sample consisted of peripheral blood. The CDR3 sequence is CSVPGTSGNTGELFF. In DNA form, the CDR3 reads TGCAGCGTTCCCGGGACTAGCGGGAACACCGGGGAGCTGTTTTTT.